This TCR beta chain is from a study of blood T cells in healthy people across ages. The CDR3 extends over 18 amino acids. Trimming took off 0 bases at V and 2 bases at J, with 21 bases between the two ends. Germline CDR1 reads SGHRS; CDR2 reads YFSETQ. Alongside a J-beta primer mix, a sample-barcoded 5' primer served in a second PCR lasting about 7 to 12 cycles. TCRdb ran MiXCR on the 5' RACE reads and lists one entry per CDR3 protein. The table has fewer than 2,000,000 distinct CDR3 sequences, roughly a third seen once. This clonotype showed up just a few times. No antigen is known for it. Study-level results: Older individuals had lower TCR beta diversity per million T cells (the decline was roughly linear).

The chain combines TRBV5-1 with TRBJ2-7; D is perhaps TRBD1 (7 bases). This TCR was sampled from a woman aged 25 to 39 in good health. The sequenced sample consisted of blood. The CDR3 nucleotides read TGCGCCAGCAGCTTGGAAGTGGGTGCGGGGACAGAAACCTACGAGCAGTACTTC. Protein sequence: CASSLEVGAGTETYEQYF.